The T cell receptor beta chain described here comes from a study of T cell responses to AZD1222 COVID-19 vaccine. Study context: Investigators merged groups given second doses at roughly 4 or roughly 12 weeks.

For this clone: What it binds is not known.

Points from the study as a whole: Spike-specific TCR repertoires showed rising breadth and depth after two AZD1222 doses. Of the AZD1222 recipients, only 5 or 6 were seropositive at baseline. Regions 160-218 and 743-854 dominated among vaccine-associated CD4 TCRs spanning spike.

TCRdb keeps only in-frame clones here, not all; method: immunoSEQ multiplex PCR. This sample has tens of thousands of clones, with roughly 80% found just once. This CDR3 is built from 15 residues. Germline loops: CDR1 SGDLS, CDR2 YYNGEE. J gave up 2 bases and V 0 bases, and 3 bases lay outside the gene matches. This rearrangement joins TRBV9 to TRBJ2-5; 8 bases line up with TRBD1. This sequence originates from an adult in good health. The input for sequencing was peripheral blood, taken on day 0 of AZD1222 vaccination. CDR3 residues: CASSVVTGGQETQYF. For the CDR3, the DNA is TGTGCCAGCAGCGTAGTAACAGGGGGACAAGAGACCCAGTACTTC.